This is a list of T cell receptor beta chains from one sample in a study of T cells in Graves' hyperthyroidism and ophthalmopathy. TCRdb ran MiXCR on the multiplex PCR reads and lists one entry per CDR3 protein. The sample lists approximately 590,000 distinct CDR3 sequences, about a sixth occurring once. The sample consisted of blood. The origin of the receptors is a woman under 40 with Graves' hyperthyroidism. The CDR3 runs from the conserved cysteine through the conserved F or W. The D gene is left open where the match is weak. Rows may omit the clone size; those that give it use once, few, many or a size class.

CASSLGTGDREQYF	TGTGCCAGCAGCCTCGGGACAGGGGATAGGGAGCAGTACTTC	many	TRBD1	TRBV7-9	TRBJ2-7
CASSPLTGGAKNIQYF	TGTGCCAGCAGCCCGTTGACAGGGGGAGCCAAAAACATTCAGTACTTC	NA	TRBD1	TRBV9	TRBJ2-4
CASSLGLAGETQYF	TGTGCCAGCAGTTTAGGGCTAGCTGGAGAGACCCAGTACTTC	many	NA	TRBV12-3/TRBV12-4	TRBJ2-5
CASKGPFYEQYF	TGTGCCAGCAAGGGACCTTTCTACGAGCAGTACTTC	many	NA	TRBV27	TRBJ2-7
CASSIAPVASGEYNEQFF	TGTGCCAGTAGTATAGCCCCCGTCGCCAGCGGAGAATACAATGAGCAGTTCTTC	NA	NA	TRBV19	TRBJ2-1
CSARTGTSTDTQYF	TGCAGTGCTAGAACCGGGACTAGCACAGATACGCAGTATTTT	many	NA	TRBV20-1	TRBJ2-3
CASSYSLTSGIGDEQSF	TGTGCCAGCAGTTACTCCTTGACTAGCGGGATTGGCGATGAGCAGTCCTTC	NA	TRBD2	TRBV6-5	TRBJ2-1
CASSLTNQPQHF	TGTGCCAGCAGTTTAACCAATCAGCCCCAGCATTTT	many	NA	TRBV27	TRBJ1-5
CASSRFSWYEQYF	TGTGCCAGCAGCCGTTTTTCATGGTACGAGCAGTACTTC	many	NA	TRBV3-1	TRBJ2-7
CAISDVESSTDTQYF	TGTGCCATCAGTGATGTCGAATCTAGCACAGATACGCAGTATTTT	many	NA	TRBV10-3	TRBJ2-3
CASSLKGARGTEAFF	TGTGCCAGCAGTTTAAAAGGGGCGCGTGGCACTGAAGCTTTCTTT	few	NA	TRBV28	TRBJ1-1